The next 21 T cell receptor beta chains were all read from a single sample in a study of shared clonotypes between healthy human individuals. The assay was immunoSEQ multiplex PCR, and TCRdb's table has in-frame clones only and misses some. The profile covers more than 400,000 clones, with about 85% appearing a single time and approximately 12% taken by the ten largest. The sample taken for sequencing was PBMCs. Source of these receptors: a woman aged 40 to 55 in good health. Some clones in this sample may be carry-over from other donors' samples.

The sample holds one count of this clone. This sequence joins TRBV5-8 and TRBJ2-7; D remains ambiguous. Trimming shortened V by 6 bases and J by 2 bases, and 9 bases separated the two germline ends. Per germline, CDR1 SGHTS and CDR2 YDEGEE. There are 12 residues in the CDR3. The CDR3 DNA reads as TGTGCCAGCATTACTTCAACCTACGAGCAGTACTTC. This translates into CASITSTYEQYF.

Worth noting for this clone: It is likely a read error: a sequence one base away is far more abundant. The chain employs TRBV7-9 and TRBJ1-5; D is uncertain. From germline, CDR1 is SEHNR and CDR2 FQNEAQ (reference sequence). The CDR3 has 13 residues. Between the trimmed V and J ends, which lost 1 base and 10 bases, there was a span of 11 bases. The CDR3 DNA reads TGTGCCAGCAGCTTAGGGGAAGGGCATCCCCAGCATTTT. This sequence encodes CASSLGEGHPQHF.

Comments on this clone: The sample has other DNA sequences that encode this CDR3 too. This chain connects TRBV7-8 to TRBJ1-5, with D uncertain. The CDR3 loop spans 13 amino acids. Per germline, CDR1 SGHVS and CDR2 FQNEAQ. Trimming cost V 2 bases and J 4 bases, with 6 bases left between them. The CDR3 sequence is CASSLQENQPQHF. The CDR3 DNA follows: TGTGCCAGCAGCTTACAGGAGAATCAGCCCCAGCATTTT.

As concerns this clone: A far bigger clonotype differs at one base, so this is likely a read error. The sample has other DNA sequences that encode this CDR3 too. The rearrangement links TRBV5-4 to TRBJ2-7, with D maybe TRBD1 (6 bases). The germline V gene encodes CDR1 SGHNT and CDR2 YYREEE (reference sequence). This CDR3 is built from 15 residues. Trimming removed 3 bases from V and 1 base from J, with 14 bases in between. As DNA, the CDR3 is TGTGCCAGCAGCTATTCGACAGGAGAATCCTACGAGCAGTACTTC. Translated, it gives CASSYSTGESYEQYF.

With regard to this clone: The same CDR3 arises from other DNA sequences in this sample as well. V is TRBV4-1 and J is TRBJ1-4; D uncertain. The length of the CDR3 is 12 residues. Trimming left V 1 base short and J 8 bases short, with 5 bases between. The germline V gene has CDR1 MGHRA and CDR2 YSYEKL. DNA for the CDR3: TGCGCCAGCAGCCAAGTCGGGGAAAAACTGTTTTTT. It encodes CASSQVGEKLFF.

The chain joins TRBV11-3 to TRBJ2-7; 7 nucleotides agree with TRBD2. The V gene's germline CDR1 is SGHNT and CDR2 YENEEA. This CDR3 is 15 amino acids long. The V segment lost 6 bases and the J segment 4 bases; nucleotides outside the gene matches: 12. The CDR3 region has the DNA TGTGCCAGCAGTGGGCGGGGCGGGAGTTGGTACGAGCAGTACTTC. As protein: CASSGRGGSWYEQYF.

The rearrangement joins TRBV27 to TRBJ2-3; D is undetermined. The CDR3 loop spans 12 amino acids. Trimming removed 6 bases at V and 7 bases at J, with 11 bases between. Germline V gene lookup returns CDR1 MNHEY and CDR2 SMNVEV (reference sequence). CDR3 residues: CASSDGFNTQYF. The CDR3 coding sequence is TGTGCCAGCAGCGATGGTTTCAATACGCAGTATTTT.

Note on this clone: One base away lies a much larger clone, so this may be a sequencing read error. CDR3 in DNA: TGCGCCAGCGGCCAAGACGCAGGTTTCTCTTGGGAGCAGTACTTC. It specifies CASGQDAGFSWEQYF. J is TRBJ2-7 and V is TRBV4-3; D not resolved. This CDR3 has 15 residues. Germline assignment: CDR1 LGHNA and CDR2 YSLEER.

The chain joins TRBV29-1 to TRBJ2-3; 7 nucleotides line up with TRBD2. The CDR3 has 13 amino acids. V dropped 5 bases and J dropped 1; count of bases not matched to a gene: 3. Germline loops: CDR1 SQVTM, CDR2 ANQGSEA. DNA for the CDR3: TGCAGCGTTACCGCGGGAGGCACAGATACGCAGTATTTT. This sequence encodes CSVTAGGTDTQYF.

The rearrangement joins TRBV15 to TRBJ2-7; tentatively, D is TRBD2 (6 bases). This CDR3 contains 15 residues. Trimming cost V 0 bases and J 3 bases, with 12 bases left between them. Germline CDR1 LNHNV, CDR2 YYDKDF (reference sequence). CDR3 DNA: TGTGCCACCAGCAGAGATCGCGGGACGGGCTACGAGCAGTACTTC. Protein: CATSRDRGTGYEQYF. Filled out from reference TRBV15 and TRBJ2-7, the complete variable domain reads DAMVIQNPRYQVTQFGKPVTLSCSQTLNHNVMYWYQQKSSQAPKLLFHYYDKDFNNEADTPDNFQSRRPNTSFCFLDIRSPGLGDTAMYLCATSRDRGTGYEQYFGPGTRLTVT.

This clone was counted a few times. The chain joins TRBV11-2 to TRBJ1-5; D is possibly TRBD1 (5 bases). Germline CDR1 SGHAT, CDR2 FQNNGV. V lost 1 base to trimming and J lost 6 bases, with 7 bases between them. CDR3 size: 13 residues. DNA for the CDR3: TGTGCCAGCAGCTTAGCAGGGAGTCAGCCCCAGCATTTT. Protein: CASSLAGSQPQHF.

This clone was found once. This rearrangement joins TRBV6-5 to TRBJ1-1; tentatively, D is TRBD1 (5 bases). This CDR3 comprises 14 residues. Trimming pared 2 bases from V and 1 base from J, leaving 8 bases between. The germline gives CDR1 MNHEY, CDR2 SVGAGI. As DNA, the CDR3 is TGTGCCAGCAGTTACGCCGGGGCGAACACTGAAGCTTTCTTT. Amino acid sequence: CASSYAGANTEAFF.

Worth noting for this clone: This probably arose from a read error, given a far larger clone one base away. V and J are TRBV5-1 and TRBJ1-2; 12 bases map to TRBD1. J lost 7 bases, V lost 4 bases, and 8 bases had no gene match. CDR1 SGHRS and CDR2 YFSETQ come from the germline V gene. The CDR3 sequence is 15 residues long. CDR3 amino acids: CASSAGQGAQGGYTF. In nucleotides, the CDR3 is TGCGCCAGCAGCGCGGGACAGGGGGCGCAGGGTGGCTACACCTTC.

Remarks on this clone: A far larger clone is off by one base, so a read error is likely. The CDR3, as DNA: TGTGCCTGGACCACCTCTGAGACAGGCTATGGCTACACCTTC. It specifies CAWTTSETGYGYTF. This chain connects TRBV30 to TRBJ1-2; a weak D match, TRBD1 (6 bases). This CDR3 has 14 residues. Germline CDR1 and CDR2: GTSNPN and SVGIG (reference sequence). With 4 bases removed from V and 4 bases from J, the gap between germline ends came to 16 bases. Together with reference TRBV30 and TRBJ1-2, the CDR3 gives the full variable domain: SQTIHQWPATLVQPVGSPLSLECTVEGTSNPNLYWYRQAAGRGLQLLFYSVGIGQISSEVPQNLSASRPQDRQFILSSKKLLLSDSGFYLCAWTTSETGYGYTFGSGTRLTVV.

This chain uses TRBV5-1 with TRBJ2-5; TRBD2 agrees at 12 bases. The CDR3 contains 18 residues. The V gene end was trimmed by 4 bases and the J gene end by 4 bases; junction bases not matched to a gene: 14. Germline lookup yields CDR1 SGHRS and CDR2 YFSETQ. The CDR3 nucleotides are TGCGCCAGCAGCCTACCAATAATACTAGCGGGAGGCGGAGAGACCCAGTACTTC. It is translated as CASSLPIILAGGGETQYF.

A remark on this clone: This may be a read error: a much more frequent sequence differs by one nucleotide. The chain recombines TRBV5-1 with TRBJ1-6, with a weak D call TRBD1 (5 bases). The CDR3 consists of 15 residues. Looked up from germline, CDR1 is SGHRS and CDR2 is YFSETQ. As DNA, the CDR3 is TGCGCCAGCAGCTTGGACAGGAGCTATAATTCACCCCCCCACTTT. It codes for CASSLDRSYNSPPHF. The variable domain in full, completed from reference TRBV5-1 and TRBJ1-6, reads KAGVTQTPRYLIKTRGQQVTLSCSPISGHRSVSWYQQTPGQGLQFLFEYFSETQRNKGNFPGRFSGRQFSNSRSEMNVSTLELGDSALYLCASSLDRSYNSPPHFGNGTRLTVT.

This chain connects TRBV7-2 to TRBJ2-7; unclear D gene. Trimming took 1 base from V and 2 from J, leaving 12 bases between them. The CDR3 consists of 15 residues. Germline V gene lookup returns CDR1 SGHTA and CDR2 FQGNSA. The CDR3 is CASSLEYGPPYEQYF. DNA of the CDR3: TGTGCCAGCAGCTTAGAATACGGGCCTCCCTACGAGCAGTACTTC.

This chain connects TRBV5-4 to TRBJ1-2; no definite D call. The germline V gene has CDR1 SGHNT and CDR2 YYREEE (reference sequence). Trimming removed 1 base from V and 4 bases from J, with 14 bases in between. This CDR3 has 15 amino acids. CDR3 DNA sequence: TGTGCCAGCAGCTTGTCGGGGTTTTGGCTCTATGGCTACACCTTC. It codes for CASSLSGFWLYGYTF.

V and J are TRBV30 and TRBJ2-7; no definite D call. CDR3 length: 12 residues. V lost 4 bases to trimming and J lost 0 bases, with 7 bases between them. Germline V gene sequence: CDR1 GTSNPN, CDR2 SVGIG (reference sequence). CDR3 DNA sequence: TGTGCCTGGACGGGTTCCTCCTACGAGCAGTACTTC. Encoded protein: CAWTGSSYEQYF.

Only a few counts were recorded for this clone. The chain combines TRBV5-4 with TRBJ2-7; either TRBD1 or TRBD2 may fit D (5 bases each). The germline gives CDR1 SGHNT, CDR2 YYREEE (reference sequence). CDR3 length: 16 amino acids. Between the trimmed V and J ends, which lost 2 bases and 7 bases, there was a span of 22 bases. The CDR3 sequence: CASSLSVGKGAGEQYF. CDR3 coding DNA: TGTGCCAGCAGCTTATCGGTCGGGAAAGGGGCTGGGGAGCAGTACTTC.

A word on this clone: A much larger clone differs by one base, so this may be a read error. Additional DNA sequences in this sample encode the identical CDR3. This sequence joins TRBV25-1 and TRBJ2-3; the match to TRBD1 covers 7 bases. The CDR3 has 15 amino acids. Germline-derived CDR1 and CDR2 are MGHDK and SYGVNS. Trimming took 5 bases from V and 2 from J; bases not matched to a gene: 7. Here the CDR3 DNA reads TGTGCCAGCAGTACGGGTGGGACAGTCACAGATACGCAGTATTTT. Its translation is CASSTGGTVTDTQYF.